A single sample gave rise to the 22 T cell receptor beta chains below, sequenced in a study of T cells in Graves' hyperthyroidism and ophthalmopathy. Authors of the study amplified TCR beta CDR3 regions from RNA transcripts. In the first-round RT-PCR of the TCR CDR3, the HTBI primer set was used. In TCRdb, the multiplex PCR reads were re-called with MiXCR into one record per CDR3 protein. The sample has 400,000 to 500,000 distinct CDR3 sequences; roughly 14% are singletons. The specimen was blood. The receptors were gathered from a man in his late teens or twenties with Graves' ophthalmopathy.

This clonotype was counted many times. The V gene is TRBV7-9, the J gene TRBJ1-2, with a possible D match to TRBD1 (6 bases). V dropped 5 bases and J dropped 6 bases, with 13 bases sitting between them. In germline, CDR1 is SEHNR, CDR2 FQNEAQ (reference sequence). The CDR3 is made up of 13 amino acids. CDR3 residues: CASSQWGLDGYTF. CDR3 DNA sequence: TGTGCCAGCAGCCAATGGGGGCTGGATGGCTACACCTTC.

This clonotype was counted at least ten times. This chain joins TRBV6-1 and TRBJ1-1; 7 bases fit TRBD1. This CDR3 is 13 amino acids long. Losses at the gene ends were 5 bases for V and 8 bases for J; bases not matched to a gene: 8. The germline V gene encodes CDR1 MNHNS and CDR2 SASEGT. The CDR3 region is CASSSDRAKEAFF. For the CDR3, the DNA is TGTGCCAGCAGTTCAGACAGGGCCAAAGAAGCTTTCTTT.

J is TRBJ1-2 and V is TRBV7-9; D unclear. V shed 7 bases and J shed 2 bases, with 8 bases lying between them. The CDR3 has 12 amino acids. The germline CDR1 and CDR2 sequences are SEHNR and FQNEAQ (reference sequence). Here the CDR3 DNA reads TGTGCCAGCACCACGATGAACTATGGCTACACCTTC. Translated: CASTTMNYGYTF.

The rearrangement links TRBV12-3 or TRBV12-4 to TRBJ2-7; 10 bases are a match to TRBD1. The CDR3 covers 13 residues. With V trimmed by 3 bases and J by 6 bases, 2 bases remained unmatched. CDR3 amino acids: CASSFWTGGEQYF. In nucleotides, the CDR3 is TGTGCCAGCAGTTTTTGGACAGGGGGCGAGCAGTACTTC.

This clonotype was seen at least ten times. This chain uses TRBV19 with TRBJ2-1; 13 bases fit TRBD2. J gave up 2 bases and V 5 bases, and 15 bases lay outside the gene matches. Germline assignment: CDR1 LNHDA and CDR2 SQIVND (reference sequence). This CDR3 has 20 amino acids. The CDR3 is CASSHSVARLAGGTYNEQFF. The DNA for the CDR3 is TGTGCCAGTAGTCATTCCGTTGCCAGACTAGCGGGAGGCACCTACAATGAGCAGTTCTTC.

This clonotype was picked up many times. As DNA, the CDR3 is TGTGCCTGGAAAGGGACTAGCTATACAGATACGCAGTATTTT. It translates to CAWKGTSYTDTQYF. The chain links TRBV30 to TRBJ2-3; TRBD2 agrees at 9 bases. V gave up 4 bases and J gave up 3 bases; unmatched junction bases: 5. The germline V gene encodes CDR1 GTSNPN and CDR2 SVGIG (reference sequence). The length of the CDR3 is 14 residues.

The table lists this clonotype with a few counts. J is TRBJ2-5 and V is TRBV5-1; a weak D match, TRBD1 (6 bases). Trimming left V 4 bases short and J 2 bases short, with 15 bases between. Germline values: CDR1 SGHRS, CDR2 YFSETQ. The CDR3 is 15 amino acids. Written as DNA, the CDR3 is TGCGCCAGCAGCATTGCACAGGGTGATCAAGAGACCCAGTACTTC. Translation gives CASSIAQGDQETQYF.

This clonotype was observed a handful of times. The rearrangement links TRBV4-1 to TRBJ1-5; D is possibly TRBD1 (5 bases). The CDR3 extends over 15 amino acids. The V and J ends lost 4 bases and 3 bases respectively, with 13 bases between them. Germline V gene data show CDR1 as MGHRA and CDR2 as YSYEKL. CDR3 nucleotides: TGCGCCAGCAGCCGGGGGAGGGGCACCAATCAGCCCCAGCATTTT. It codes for CASSRGRGTNQPQHF.

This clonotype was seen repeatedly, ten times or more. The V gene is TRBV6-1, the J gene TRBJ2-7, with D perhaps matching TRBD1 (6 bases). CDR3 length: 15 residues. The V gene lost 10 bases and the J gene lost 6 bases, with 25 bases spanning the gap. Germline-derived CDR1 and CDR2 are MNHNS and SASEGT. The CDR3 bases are TGTGCCACCAAAAATCAGGGGTCCCCTCAGGTCGAGCAGTACTTC. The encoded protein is CATKNQGSPQVEQYF.

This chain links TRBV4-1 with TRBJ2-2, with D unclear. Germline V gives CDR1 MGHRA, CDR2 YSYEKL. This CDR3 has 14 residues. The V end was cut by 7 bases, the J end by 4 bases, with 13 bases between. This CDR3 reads CASNDHRSTGELFF. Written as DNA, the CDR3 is TGCGCCAGCAACGATCACCGGAGCACCGGGGAGCTGTTTTTT.

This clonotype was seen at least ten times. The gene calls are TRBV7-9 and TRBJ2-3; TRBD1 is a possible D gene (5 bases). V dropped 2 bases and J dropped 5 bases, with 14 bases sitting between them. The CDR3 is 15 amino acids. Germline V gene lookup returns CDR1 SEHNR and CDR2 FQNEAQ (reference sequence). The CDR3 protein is CASSLTGPLGDTQYF. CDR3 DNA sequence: TGTGCCAGCAGCTTAACAGGACCTCTGGGAGATACGCAGTATTTT.

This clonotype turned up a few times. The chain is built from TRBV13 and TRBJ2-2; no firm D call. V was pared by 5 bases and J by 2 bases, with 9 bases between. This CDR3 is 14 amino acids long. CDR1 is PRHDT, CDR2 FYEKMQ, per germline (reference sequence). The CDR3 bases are TGTGCCAGCAGCCCCATGACTAACACCGGGGAGCTGTTTTTT. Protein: CASSPMTNTGELFF.

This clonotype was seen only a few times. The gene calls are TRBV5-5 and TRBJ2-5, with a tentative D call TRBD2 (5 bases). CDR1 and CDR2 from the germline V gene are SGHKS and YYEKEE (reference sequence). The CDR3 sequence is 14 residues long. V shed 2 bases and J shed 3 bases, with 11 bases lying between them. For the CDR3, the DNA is TGTGCCAGCAGCTTAACGGACTCAAAAGAGACCCAGTACTTC. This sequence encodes CASSLTDSKETQYF. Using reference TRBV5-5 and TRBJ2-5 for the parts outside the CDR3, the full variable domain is DAGVTQSPTHLIKTRGQQVTLRCSPISGHKSVSWYQQVLGQGPQFIFQYYEKEERGRGNFPDRFSARQFPNYSSELNVNALLLGDSALYLCASSLTDSKETQYFGPGTRLLVL.

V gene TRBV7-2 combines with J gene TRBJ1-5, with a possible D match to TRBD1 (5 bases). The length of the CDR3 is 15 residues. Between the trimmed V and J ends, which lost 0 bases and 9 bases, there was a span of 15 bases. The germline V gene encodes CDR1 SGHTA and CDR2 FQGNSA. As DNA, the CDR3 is TGTGCCAGCAGCTTAGCGGGGGTGGTTGGTCCGCCCCAGCATTTT. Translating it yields CASSLAGVVGPPQHF.

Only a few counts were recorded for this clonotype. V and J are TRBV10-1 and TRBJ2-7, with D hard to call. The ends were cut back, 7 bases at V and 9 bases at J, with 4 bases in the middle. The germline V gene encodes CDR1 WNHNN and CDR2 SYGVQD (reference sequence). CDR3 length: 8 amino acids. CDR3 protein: CASNGQYF. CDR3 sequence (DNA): TGCGCCAGCAATGGGCAGTACTTC.

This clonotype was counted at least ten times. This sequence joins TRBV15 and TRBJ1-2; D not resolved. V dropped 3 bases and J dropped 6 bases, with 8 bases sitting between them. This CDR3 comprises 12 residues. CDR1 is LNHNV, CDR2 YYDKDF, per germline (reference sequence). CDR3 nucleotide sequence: TGTGCCACCAGCAGGGATAAGAATGGCTACACCTTC. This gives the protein CATSRDKNGYTF.

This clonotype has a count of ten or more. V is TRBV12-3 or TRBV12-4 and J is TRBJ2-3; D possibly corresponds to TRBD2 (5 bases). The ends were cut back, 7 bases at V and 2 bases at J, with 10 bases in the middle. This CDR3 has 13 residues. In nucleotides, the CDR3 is TGTGCCAGCACTTCGGGATCCACAGATACGCAGTATTTT. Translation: CASTSGSTDTQYF.

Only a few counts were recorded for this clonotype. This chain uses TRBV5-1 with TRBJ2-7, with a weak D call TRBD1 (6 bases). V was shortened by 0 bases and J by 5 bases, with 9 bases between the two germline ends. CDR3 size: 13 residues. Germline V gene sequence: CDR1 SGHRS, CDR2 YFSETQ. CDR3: CASSLEGVNEQYF. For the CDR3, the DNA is TGCGCCAGCAGCTTGGAGGGGGTGAACGAGCAGTACTTC.

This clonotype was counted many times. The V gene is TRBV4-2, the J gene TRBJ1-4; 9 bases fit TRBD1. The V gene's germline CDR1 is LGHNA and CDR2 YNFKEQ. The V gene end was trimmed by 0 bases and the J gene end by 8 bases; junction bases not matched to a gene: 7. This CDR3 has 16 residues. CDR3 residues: CASSQDLGQGSEKLFF. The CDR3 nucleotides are TGTGCCAGCAGCCAAGATCTGGGACAGGGATCCGAAAAACTGTTTTTT.

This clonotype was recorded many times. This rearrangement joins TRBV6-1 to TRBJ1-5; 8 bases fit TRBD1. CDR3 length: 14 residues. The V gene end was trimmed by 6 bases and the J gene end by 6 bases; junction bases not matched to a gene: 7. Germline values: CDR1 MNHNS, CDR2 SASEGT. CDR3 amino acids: CASSYGQGSQPQHF. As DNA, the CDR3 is TGTGCCAGCAGCTACGGACAGGGAAGTCAGCCCCAGCATTTT.

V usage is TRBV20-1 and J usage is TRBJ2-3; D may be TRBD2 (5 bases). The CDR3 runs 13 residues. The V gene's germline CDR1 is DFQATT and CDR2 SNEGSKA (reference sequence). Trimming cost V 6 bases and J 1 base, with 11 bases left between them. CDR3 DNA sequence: TGCAGTGCCGAAAATAGCGGCACAGATACGCAGTATTTT. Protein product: CSAENSGTDTQYF.

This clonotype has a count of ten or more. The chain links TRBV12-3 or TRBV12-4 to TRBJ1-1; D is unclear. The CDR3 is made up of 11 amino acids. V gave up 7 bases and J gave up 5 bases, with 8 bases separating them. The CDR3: CASMLGTEAFF. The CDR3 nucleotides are TGTGCCAGCATGCTAGGAACTGAAGCTTTCTTT.